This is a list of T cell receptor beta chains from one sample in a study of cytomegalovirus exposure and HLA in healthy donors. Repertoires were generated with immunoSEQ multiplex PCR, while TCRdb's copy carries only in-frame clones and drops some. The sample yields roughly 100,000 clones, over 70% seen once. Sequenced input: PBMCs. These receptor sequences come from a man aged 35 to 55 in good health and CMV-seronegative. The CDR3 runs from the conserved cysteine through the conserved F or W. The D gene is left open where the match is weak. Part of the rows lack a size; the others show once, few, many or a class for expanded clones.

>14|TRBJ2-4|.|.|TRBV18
TGTGCCAGCTCACCACAAGGTGGTGCGGACATTCAGTACTTC
CASSPQGGADIQYF
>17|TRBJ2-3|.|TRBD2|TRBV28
TGTGCCAGCAGTTTAGGGTTCCGTAGCGGGGCGTCAGATACGCAGTATTTT
CASSLGFRSGASDTQYF
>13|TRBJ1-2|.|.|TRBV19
TGTGCCAGTGGGAGCTGGGGGCCCTATGGCTACACCTTC
CASGSWGPYGYTF
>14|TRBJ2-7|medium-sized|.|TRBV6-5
TGTGCCAGCAGAAAACGGACAGCGCCTTCCGAGCAGTACTTC
CASRKRTAPSEQYF
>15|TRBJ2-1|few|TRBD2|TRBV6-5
TGTGCCAGCAGCCACTTCAGCGGGATCCGCAATGAGCAGTTCTTC
CASSHFSGIRNEQFF
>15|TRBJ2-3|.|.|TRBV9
TGTGCCAGCAGCGTAGCGGTTGGGCAAGGTGATACGCAGTATTTT
CASSVAVGQGDTQYF
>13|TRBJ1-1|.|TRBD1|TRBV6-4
TGTGCCAGCAGTCTTGACAGGGGCACTGAAGCTTTCTTT
CASSLDRGTEAFF
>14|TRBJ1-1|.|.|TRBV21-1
TGTGCCAGCAGCAAGGGACAGCGGAACACTGAAGCTTTCTTT
CASSKGQRNTEAFF
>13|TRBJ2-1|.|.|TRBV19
TGTGCCAGTATCTCTCGGGGGGCCTTCGAGCAGTTCTTC
CASISRGAFEQFF
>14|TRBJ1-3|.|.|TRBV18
TGTGCCAGCTCACCCGAGAGCTCTGGAAACACCATATATTTT
CASSPESSGNTIYF
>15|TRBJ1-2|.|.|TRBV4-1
TGCGCCAGCAGCCAAGATCCGTACAGTGACTATGGCTACACCTTC
CASSQDPYSDYGYTF
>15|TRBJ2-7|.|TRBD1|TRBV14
TGTGCCAGCAGCCAAGGGGACAGGGGGACCTACGAGCAGTACTTC
CASSQGDRGTYEQYF
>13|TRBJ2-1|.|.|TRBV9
TGTGCCAGCAGCGTAGCTATCGGGGATGAGCAGTTCTTC
CASSVAIGDEQFF
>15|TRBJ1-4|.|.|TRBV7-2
TGTGCCAGCAGCATGGGACACGCAACTAATGAAAAACTGTTTTTT
CASSMGHATNEKLFF
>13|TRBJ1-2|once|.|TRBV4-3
TGCGCCAGCAGCCAAGATGCGGGGCTTGGCTACACCTTC
CASSQDAGLGYTF
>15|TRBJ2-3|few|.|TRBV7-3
TGTGCCAGCAGCTTATCAGGGGGGTTGGGAGATACGCAGTATTTT
CASSLSGGLGDTQYF
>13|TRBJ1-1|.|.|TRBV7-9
TGTTCCAGCAGCCCGGGGGGTAACACTGAAGCTTTCTTT
CSSSPGGNTEAFF
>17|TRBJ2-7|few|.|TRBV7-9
TGTGCCAGCAGCTTAATCGATTGGGCCAGGGGGGACGACGAGCAGTACTTC
CASSLIDWARGDDEQYF
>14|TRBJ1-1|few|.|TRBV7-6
TGTGCCAGCAGCCAGACAAGCTTAAACACTGAAGCTTTCTTT
CASSQTSLNTEAFF
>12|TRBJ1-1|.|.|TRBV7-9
TGTGCCAGCAGACTCATGAACACTGAAGCTTTCTTT
CASRLMNTEAFF
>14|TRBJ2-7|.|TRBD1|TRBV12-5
TGTGCTAGTGGTTTGGGGACAGGGTTCTCCGAGCAGTACTTC
CASGLGTGFSEQYF
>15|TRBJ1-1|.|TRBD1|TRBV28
TGTGCCAGCAGTGCCTCACAGGGGAGGAACACTGAAGCTTTCTTT
CASSASQGRNTEAFF
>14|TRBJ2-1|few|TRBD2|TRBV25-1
TGTGCCAGCAGTGAAAGGCGGGAGTTAGATGAGCAGTTCTTC
CASSERRELDEQFF
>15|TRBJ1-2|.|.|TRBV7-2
TGTGCCAGCAGCTTAGAGCGGGCGATAGGTCGTGGCTACACCTTC
CASSLERAIGRGYTF
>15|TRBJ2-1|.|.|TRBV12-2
TGTGCAAGTCGCTTAGTTCGGTTCTACTGCAATGAGCAGTTCTTC
CASRLVRFYCNEQFF
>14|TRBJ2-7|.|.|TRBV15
TGTGCCACCAGCAGAGAACAGGGCTTGTCCGAGCAGTACTTC
CATSREQGLSEQYF
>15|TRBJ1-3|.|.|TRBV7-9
TGTGCCAGCAGCTCGGACAGCCCATGGGGAAACACCATATATTTT
CASSSDSPWGNTIYF
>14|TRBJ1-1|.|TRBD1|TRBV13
TGTGCCAGCAGCTTAATTACAGGGGGGGTTGAAGCTTTCTTT
CASSLITGGVEAFF
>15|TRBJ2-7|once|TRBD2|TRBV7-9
TGTGCCAGCAGCTTAGGTTCTAGCGGGAGCTACGAGCAGTACTTC
CASSLGSSGSYEQYF
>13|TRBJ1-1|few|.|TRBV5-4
TGTGCCAGCAGCCCCGGGAGGGACACTGAAGCTTTCTTT
CASSPGRDTEAFF
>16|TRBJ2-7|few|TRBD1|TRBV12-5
TGTGCTAGTGGCCCACACGCGACAGGGGATTTCCACGAGCAGTACTTC
CASGPHATGDFHEQYF
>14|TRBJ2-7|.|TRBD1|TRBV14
TGTGCCAGCAGCCAAGCCGGACAGGGGGGCGAGCAGTACTTC
CASSQAGQGGEQYF
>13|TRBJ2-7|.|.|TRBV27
TGTGCCAGCAGTTCCCCCGACAGTTACGAGCAGTACTTC
CASSSPDSYEQYF
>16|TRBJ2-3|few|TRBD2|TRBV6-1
TGTGCCAGCAGTGGACTAGCGGGGGGGGACACAGATACGCAGTATTTT
CASSGLAGGDTDTQYF
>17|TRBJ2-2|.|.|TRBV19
TGTGCCAGTAGTATAGCCCAGACAAATCGGAACACCGGGGAGCTGTTTTTT
CASSIAQTNRNTGELFF
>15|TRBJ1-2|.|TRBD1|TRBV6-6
TGTGCCAGCAGTTGGGACAGGGATTATGGCTATGGCTACACCTTC
CASSWDRDYGYGYTF
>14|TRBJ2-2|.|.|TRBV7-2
TGTGCCAGCAGCTCCTTACAGGGCAGGGGGGAGCTGTTTTTT
CASSSLQGRGELFF
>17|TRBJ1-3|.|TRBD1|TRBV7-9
TGTGCCAGCAGCTTAGGCTTTCAGGGGGCGACGGGAAACACCATATATTTT
CASSLGFQGATGNTIYF
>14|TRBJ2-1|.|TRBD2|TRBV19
TGTGCCAGTAGTATTGGGCTAGCGGGCAATGAGCAGTTCTTC
CASSIGLAGNEQFF
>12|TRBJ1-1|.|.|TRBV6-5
TGTGCCAGCAGTTACTTCGGGGGGGGAGCTTTCTTT
CASSYFGGGAFF
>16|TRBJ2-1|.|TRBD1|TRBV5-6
TGTGCCAGCAGCTTGGGCCTAGGGACAGGGGGGAATGAGCAGTTCTTC
CASSLGLGTGGNEQFF
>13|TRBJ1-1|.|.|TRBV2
TGTGCCAGCAGTGAACTCGGGGGCACTGAAGCTTTCTTT
CASSELGGTEAFF